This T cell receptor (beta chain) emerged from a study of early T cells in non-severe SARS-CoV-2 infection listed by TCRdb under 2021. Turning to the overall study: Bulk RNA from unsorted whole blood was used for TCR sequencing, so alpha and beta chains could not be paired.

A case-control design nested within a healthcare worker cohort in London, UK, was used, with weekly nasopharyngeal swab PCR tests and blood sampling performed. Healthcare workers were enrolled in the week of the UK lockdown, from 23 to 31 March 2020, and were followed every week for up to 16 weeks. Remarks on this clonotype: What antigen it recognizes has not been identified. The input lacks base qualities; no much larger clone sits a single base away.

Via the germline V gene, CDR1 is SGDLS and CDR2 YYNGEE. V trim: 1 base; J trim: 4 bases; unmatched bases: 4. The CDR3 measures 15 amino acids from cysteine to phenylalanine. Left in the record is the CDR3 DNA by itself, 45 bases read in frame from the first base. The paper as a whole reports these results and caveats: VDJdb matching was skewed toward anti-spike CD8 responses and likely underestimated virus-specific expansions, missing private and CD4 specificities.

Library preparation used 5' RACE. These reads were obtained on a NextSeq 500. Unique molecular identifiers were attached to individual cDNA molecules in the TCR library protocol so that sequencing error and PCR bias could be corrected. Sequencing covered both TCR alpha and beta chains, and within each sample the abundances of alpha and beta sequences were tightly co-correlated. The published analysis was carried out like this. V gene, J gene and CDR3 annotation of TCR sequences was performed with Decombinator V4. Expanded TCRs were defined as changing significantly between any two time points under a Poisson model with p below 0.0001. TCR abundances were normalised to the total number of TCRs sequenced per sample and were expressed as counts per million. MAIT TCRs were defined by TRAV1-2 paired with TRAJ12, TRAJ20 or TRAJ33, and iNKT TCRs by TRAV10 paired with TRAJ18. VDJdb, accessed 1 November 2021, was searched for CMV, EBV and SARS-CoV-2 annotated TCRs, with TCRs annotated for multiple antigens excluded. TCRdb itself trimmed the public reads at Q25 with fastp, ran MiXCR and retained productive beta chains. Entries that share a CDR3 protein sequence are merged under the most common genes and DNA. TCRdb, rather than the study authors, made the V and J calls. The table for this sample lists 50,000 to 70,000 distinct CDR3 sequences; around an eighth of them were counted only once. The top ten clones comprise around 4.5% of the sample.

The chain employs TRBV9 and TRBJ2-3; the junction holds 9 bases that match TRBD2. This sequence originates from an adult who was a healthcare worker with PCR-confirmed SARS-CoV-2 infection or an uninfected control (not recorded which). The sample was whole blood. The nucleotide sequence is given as TGTGCCAGCAGCGTAATAGCGGGGGTTTCAGATACGCAGTATTTT. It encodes CASSVIAGVSDTQYF.